This T cell receptor (beta chain) was found in a study of blood T cells in healthy people across ages. General study findings and limits: Compared with aged donors, long-lived donors showed fewer expanded clones, suggesting selection. No one knew whether donors had CMV, which possibly confounded expanded clonotype changes.

The CDR3 sequence is 14 residues long. CDR1 is SGHRS and CDR2 is YFSETQ in the germline V gene. It was with a sample-barcoded 5' primer and a J-beta primer mix that a second PCR of about 6 to 12 cycles was run. TCRdb re-called the 5' RACE reads with MiXCR, one entry per CDR3 protein. The sample lists more than 550,000 distinct CDR3 sequences; 22% were seen once. The donors, healthy Caucasians from Russia, were aged roughly 6 to 100. With each sample, at least 6 micrograms of total RNA were extracted. A word on this clonotype: Antigen specificity is unknown.

This sequence originates from an older man in good health. Material: blood. The gene calls are TRBV5-1 and TRBJ2-5; 12 positions agree with TRBD2. Near its end, the DNA agrees better with TRBJ2-1, so the J call may be wrong. The CDR3 region has the DNA TGCGCCAGCAGCAGACTAGCGGGAGATGATGAGCAGTTCTTC. Translation gives CASSRLAGDDEQFF.